This T cell receptor beta chain is drawn from a study of cytomegalovirus exposure and HLA in healthy donors. Study-wide findings and caveats: Productive rates of about 90% or about 30% were seen for most TCR beta V segments in an earlier analysis. After further analysis at a later stage, roughly 15,000 TCR beta sequences were associated with HLA alleles at 0.05 false discovery rate. A later analysis reportedly found fewer N-insertions in an Asian-associated ancestry cluster than the approximately 700-donor mean. Later genetic work tied a missense DCLRE1C variant to beta-chain V and J trimming.

As to this clone: Its antigen is currently unknown.

In the PCR, 60 Vbeta and 13 Jbeta primers were used. Produced via immunoSEQ multiplex PCR; TCRdb's table is partial and in-frame only. Here the sample spans around 190,000 clones, approximately 85% being singletons. This CDR3 is built from 16 residues. Germline CDR1 reads MNHEY; CDR2 reads SMNVEV (reference sequence). J lost 3 bases, V lost 5 bases, and 10 bases had no gene match. The receptor was isolated from a woman aged 45-59 years in good health and CMV-seronegative. The sample comprised PBMCs. This chain links TRBV27 with TRBJ2-5; TRBD1 agrees at 9 bases. CDR3 residues: CASSNDRGSGKETQYF. CDR3 in DNA: TGTGCCAGCAGTAACGACAGGGGGTCTGGGAAAGAGACCCAGTACTTC.